This TCR beta chain was obtained from a study of cytomegalovirus exposure and HLA in healthy donors. Trimming took off 1 base at V and 6 bases at J, with 10 bases between the two ends. The CDR3 extends over 13 amino acids. Germline V CDR1 and CDR2: PRHDT, FYEKMQ (reference sequence). This PCR relied on a set of 60 Vbeta primers and 13 Jbeta primers. Generated by immunoSEQ multiplex PCR, the TCRdb table keeps only in-frame clones and is missing some. The repertoire holds roughly 170,000 clones, around 80% seen once, with 4.5% to 5.5% in the top ten. The material sequenced was PBMCs. The rearrangement joins TRBV13 to TRBJ2-7; D call uncertain. This sequence was found in a young man in good health and CMV-seronegative. CDR3 residues: CASSLDSEFEQYF. For the CDR3, the DNA is TGTGCCAGCAGCTTAGACTCGGAGTTCGAGCAGTACTTC.